This TCR beta chain came from a study of T cell responses to AZD1222 COVID-19 vaccine. With respect to this clone: No antigen is known for it.

Profiled with immunoSEQ multiplex PCR; TCRdb holds only in-frame clones, not every one. Of roughly 180,000 clones in the sample, 90% to 95% were seen once. Study-level points and caveats: Clonal diversity was possibly underestimated, and the donors were mostly white British, with more females.

CDR3 length: 12 residues. CDR1 SQVTM and CDR2 ANQGSEA come from the germline V gene. Trimming removed 0 bases from V and 5 bases from J, with 8 bases in between. The chain uses TRBV29-1 and TRBJ2-7; D unresolved. The source is an adult who received the AZD1222 COVID-19 vaccine. The source material was peripheral blood, sampled 28 days after the second AZD1222 dose. The CDR3 bases are TGCAGCGTTGAAGAAAACAGAAACGAGCAGTACTTC. Protein product: CSVEENRNEQYF.